One and the same sample provided the 10 T cell receptor beta chains below, sequenced in a study of control samples from healthy donors and cancer patients. The method was immunoSEQ multiplex PCR; TCRdb's version includes in-frame clones alone and lacks a portion of them. This table has under 200,000 clones, 96% appearing once. Sequencing was performed on blood. The receptors were sampled from a woman under 40 in good health.

The chain has TRBV30 and TRBJ1-2, with TRBD1 matching 9 bases. Per germline, CDR1 GTSNPN and CDR2 SVGIG (reference sequence). Losses at the gene ends were 0 bases for V and 6 bases for J; bases not matched to a gene: 2. CDR3 size: 13 residues. The CDR3 sequence: CAWSVGTGHGYTF. As DNA, the CDR3 is TGTGCCTGGAGTGTAGGGACAGGGCATGGCTACACCTTC.

The chain employs TRBV10-2 and TRBJ1-5; 8 nucleotides agree with TRBD1. Germline lookup yields CDR1 WSHSY and CDR2 SAAADI. The trim removed 2 bases at V and 7 bases at J, leaving 7 bases unmatched. The CDR3 sequence is 15 residues long. The CDR3 DNA sequence: TGCGCCAGCAGTGAGCGGACAGGGTTTGGACAGCCCCAGCATTTT. Its protein product is CASSERTGFGQPQHF.

The chain uses TRBV2 and TRBJ2-1, with D unclear. The CDR3 consists of 11 residues. Trimming shortened V by 5 bases and J by 7 bases, and 6 bases separated the two germline ends. Germline V gene lookup returns CDR1 SNHLY and CDR2 FYNNEI. The CDR3 loop reads CASSLRNEQFF. The CDR3 DNA is TGTGCCAGCAGTCTCCGGAATGAGCAGTTCTTC.

In DNA form, the CDR3 reads TGTGCCACCAGCAGAGATTGGGCGGATGCTGAAGCTTTCTTT. Residues: CATSRDWADAEAFF. The chain is built from TRBV15 and TRBJ1-1; D unresolved. Deletions cut 0 bases from V and 6 bases from J, with 11 bases between. Germline V gene lookup returns CDR1 LNHNV and CDR2 YYDKDF (reference sequence). This CDR3 region has 14 residues.

The chain employs TRBV5-1 and TRBJ2-1; maybe TRBD1 (5 bases). This CDR3 contains 13 residues. Germline CDR1 SGHRS, CDR2 YFSETQ. With 0 bases removed from V and 9 bases from J, the gap between germline ends came to 10 bases. Here the CDR3 DNA reads TGCGCCAGCAGCTTGGTGGGGCCGTCTGAGCAGTTCTTC. Protein product: CASSLVGPSEQFF.

The rearrangement joins TRBV3-1 (or the pseudogene TRBV3-2) to TRBJ2-7, with 9 bases identical to TRBD2. Trimming cost V 4 bases and J 0 bases; bases outside gene matches: 4. Germline V gene sequence: CDR1 LGHDT, CDR2 YNNKEL (reference sequence). The CDR3 has 15 amino acids. The CDR3: CASSRSGSTSYEQYF. CDR3 sequence (DNA): TGTGCCAGCAGCCGTAGCGGGAGCACCTCCTACGAGCAGTACTTC.

This clone was detected a few times. The gene calls are TRBV7-8 and TRBJ1-1; D unresolved. From germline, CDR1 is SGHVS and CDR2 FQNEAQ. The CDR3 is made up of 16 amino acids. The V end lost 10 bases, the J end lost 2 bases, and 23 bases lay between the germline ends. As DNA, the CDR3 is TGTGCCACCCACCGGAGGCAGCGCCAACCTAACACTGAAGCTTTCTTT. Translation: CATHRRQRQPNTEAFF.

This clone was seen only a few times. V usage is TRBV5-3 and J usage is TRBJ2-7, with 9 positions matching TRBD2. TRBV5-3 is an ORF for which the function is uncertain. The CDR3 length is 14 residues. Trimming cost V 3 bases and J 2 bases; bases outside gene matches: 3. The CDR3 sequence is CARSSLAGTYEQYF. CDR3 nucleotide sequence: TGTGCCAGAAGCTCCCTAGCGGGAACCTACGAGCAGTACTTC.

This clone was counted a single time. The V and J genes are TRBV6-5 and TRBJ1-6; TRBD1 matches 8 bases. The J segment lost 8 bases and the V segment lost 6 bases, leaving 9 bases of the junction unmatched. This CDR3 spans 15 amino acids. CDR1 is MNHEY, CDR2 SVGAGI, per germline. CDR3 protein: CASRQDRGGYSPLHF. The DNA of the CDR3 is TGTGCCAGCAGACAAGACAGGGGAGGTTATTCACCCCTCCACTTT.

This chain links TRBV6-5 with TRBJ2-3; the D is unclear. V was cut by 2 bases and J by 6 bases, with 3 bases left in between. This CDR3 has 11 residues. CDR1 MNHEY and CDR2 SVGAGI come from the germline V gene. The CDR3 nucleotides are TGTGCCAGCAGTTACAGGGATACGCAGTATTTT. It is translated as CASSYRDTQYF.